This is a list of T cell receptor beta chains from one sample in a study of blood T cell repertoires in COVID-19. Libraries were prepared by immunoSEQ multiplex PCR; TCRdb keeps only in-frame clonotypes and omits some of them. In the table there are fewer than 180,000 clones, about nine tenths of which are singletons. Sequenced: peripheral blood. The receptors here all came from a woman in her fifties or sixties with active or convalescent COVID-19. CDR3s include the opening cysteine and the closing phenylalanine or tryptophan. The order of the fields is CDR3 DNA, CDR3 protein, D gene, V gene, clone size, J gene, CDR3 length. The D gene is left open where the match is weak. Where a row states a size, it is once, few, many or the class of an expanded clone; other rows omit it.

CDR3nt: TGTGCCAGCAGCTTACTTCCCGGAGAGGACACTGAAGCTTTCTTT
CDR3aa: CASSLLPGEDTEAFF
d_gene: -
v_gene: TRBV7-3
abundance: -
j_gene: TRBJ1-1
len: 15

CDR3nt: TGCGCCAGCAGCTCCGGCCAGGTCATGAGCGAGCAGTACTTC
CDR3aa: CASSSGQVMSEQYF
d_gene: -
v_gene: TRBV5-1
abundance: -
j_gene: TRBJ2-7
len: 14

CDR3nt: TGCGCCAGCAGCCAAGGAGCAGGGGGTTATGAAAAACTGTTTTTT
CDR3aa: CASSQGAGGYEKLFF
d_gene: TRBD1
v_gene: TRBV4-1
abundance: -
j_gene: TRBJ1-4
len: 15

CDR3nt: TGTGCCAGCAGCTTGGATTCAGGAGCGGGGGGCCGCACAGATACGCAGTATTTT
CDR3aa: CASSLDSGAGGRTDTQYF
d_gene: TRBD2
v_gene: TRBV5-5
abundance: -
j_gene: TRBJ2-3
len: 18

CDR3nt: TGTGCCAGCAGTCGACTAGCGGGGCTGAACACCGGGGAGCTGTTTTTT
CDR3aa: CASSRLAGLNTGELFF
d_gene: TRBD2
v_gene: TRBV6-6
abundance: few
j_gene: TRBJ2-2
len: 16

CDR3nt: TGTGCCAGCAGCTACCACCAGGGAACTAATGAAAAACTGTTTTTT
CDR3aa: CASSYHQGTNEKLFF
d_gene: -
v_gene: TRBV5-5
abundance: -
j_gene: TRBJ1-4
len: 15

CDR3nt: TGCGCCAGCAGCGTTACAGGGGAGGCCCCCTACGAGCAGTACTTC
CDR3aa: CASSVTGEAPYEQYF
d_gene: -
v_gene: TRBV5-1
abundance: once
j_gene: TRBJ2-7
len: 15

CDR3nt: TGCAGCGTTGAAGATCGGCAGGGGGCTAGGGACACTGAAGCTTTCTTT
CDR3aa: CSVEDRQGARDTEAFF
d_gene: TRBD1
v_gene: TRBV29-1
abundance: -
j_gene: TRBJ1-1
len: 16

CDR3nt: TGTGCCAGCAGTTATACTTATGAAGCCACAGATACGCAGTATTTT
CDR3aa: CASSYTYEATDTQYF
d_gene: -
v_gene: TRBV6-5
abundance: -
j_gene: TRBJ2-3
len: 15

CDR3nt: TGTGCCAGCAGCGTAGAGGCAGGCCTCTCCTACAATGAGCAGTTCTTC
CDR3aa: CASSVEAGLSYNEQFF
d_gene: -
v_gene: TRBV9
abundance: -
j_gene: TRBJ2-1
len: 16

CDR3nt: TGCGCCAGCAGCCAAGATTGGCAGAAGAATTCACCCCTCCACTTT
CDR3aa: CASSQDWQKNSPLHF
d_gene: -
v_gene: TRBV4-3
abundance: -
j_gene: TRBJ1-6
len: 15

CDR3nt: TGTGCCAGCAGCCCGGACAGGGGAGCATGGGGTGAGCAGTTCTTC
CDR3aa: CASSPDRGAWGEQFF
d_gene: TRBD1
v_gene: TRBV2
abundance: -
j_gene: TRBJ2-1
len: 15

CDR3nt: TGCGCCAGCAGCCAAGGCCGACAGGGGGCCGGTGGCTACACCTTC
CDR3aa: CASSQGRQGAGGYTF
d_gene: TRBD1
v_gene: TRBV4-3
abundance: -
j_gene: TRBJ1-2
len: 15

CDR3nt: TGTGCTAGTGGTTTGTTGAGGGGGAGAACTGGAAACACCATATATTTT
CDR3aa: CASGLLRGRTGNTIYF
d_gene: -
v_gene: TRBV12-5
abundance: -
j_gene: TRBJ1-3
len: 16

CDR3nt: TGTGCCAGCAGCTTAGCAGGGGGCGCAGATGGCTACACCTTC
CDR3aa: CASSLAGGADGYTF
d_gene: TRBD1
v_gene: TRBV3-1/TRBV3-2
abundance: once
j_gene: TRBJ1-2
len: 14

CDR3nt: TGTGCCAGCTCACCATTTGACAGGGGGTGGAGGAACACTGAAGCTTTCTTT
CDR3aa: CASSPFDRGWRNTEAFF
d_gene: TRBD1
v_gene: TRBV18
abundance: -
j_gene: TRBJ1-1
len: 17

CDR3nt: TGTGCCAGCAGTTCGGGGATAGCGGGGACCCAAGAGACCCAGTACTTC
CDR3aa: CASSSGIAGTQETQYF
d_gene: TRBD2
v_gene: TRBV6-5
abundance: -
j_gene: TRBJ2-5
len: 16

CDR3nt: TGTGCCAGCTCTCCGACAGGGGTAGTCTCGGACACTGAAGCTTTCTTT
CDR3aa: CASSPTGVVSDTEAFF
d_gene: TRBD1
v_gene: TRBV18
abundance: -
j_gene: TRBJ1-1
len: 16

CDR3nt: TGTGCCAGTAGTATAGCAGGCCGGAACACTGAAGCTTTCTTT
CDR3aa: CASSIAGRNTEAFF
d_gene: -
v_gene: TRBV19
abundance: -
j_gene: TRBJ1-1
len: 14

CDR3nt: TGCGCCAGCAGCTTAATAGGGGGCCTCAATGAGCAGTTCTTC
CDR3aa: CASSLIGGLNEQFF
d_gene: TRBD1
v_gene: TRBV5-1
abundance: -
j_gene: TRBJ2-1
len: 14

CDR3nt: TGCGCCAGCAGCCAAGTAGGGACAGGGGAGACCCAGTACTTC
CDR3aa: CASSQVGTGETQYF
d_gene: TRBD1
v_gene: TRBV4-3
abundance: -
j_gene: TRBJ2-5
len: 14

CDR3nt: TGTGCCAGCAGCCTCACGTCTAGCGGGGCCGGATACGAGCAGTACTTC
CDR3aa: CASSLTSSGAGYEQYF
d_gene: TRBD2
v_gene: TRBV7-2
abundance: -
j_gene: TRBJ2-7
len: 16

CDR3nt: TGCGCCAGCAGCCAAGCAGGGGTGGAGACCCAGTACTTC
CDR3aa: CASSQAGVETQYF
d_gene: -
v_gene: TRBV4-3
abundance: -
j_gene: TRBJ2-5
len: 13

CDR3nt: TGCGCCAGCACGTCGGGACAGGGCTCAGATACGCAGTATTTT
CDR3aa: CASTSGQGSDTQYF
d_gene: TRBD1
v_gene: TRBV5-1
abundance: once
j_gene: TRBJ2-3
len: 14

CDR3nt: TGTGCCTGGAGTGTACCAGGGGCCCACGAGCAGTACTTC
CDR3aa: CAWSVPGAHEQYF
d_gene: -
v_gene: TRBV30
abundance: -
j_gene: TRBJ2-7
len: 13

CDR3nt: TGTGCCAGCAGCCACAGGGGGCCGAACACTGAAGCTTTCTTT
CDR3aa: CASSHRGPNTEAFF
d_gene: TRBD1
v_gene: TRBV6-2/TRBV6-3
abundance: -
j_gene: TRBJ1-1
len: 14

CDR3nt: TGTGCCAGCAGTTTACAGGGTGGGGGCACTGAAGCTTTCTTT
CDR3aa: CASSLQGGGTEAFF
d_gene: -
v_gene: TRBV6-6
abundance: -
j_gene: TRBJ1-1
len: 14

CDR3nt: TGTGCCAGCTCACCATCGGGAGATTCACCCCTCCACTTT
CDR3aa: CASSPSGDSPLHF
d_gene: -
v_gene: TRBV18
abundance: -
j_gene: TRBJ1-6
len: 13

CDR3nt: TGTGCCAGCTCCGGGGGGGCAGACACTCGCTATGGCTACACCTTC
CDR3aa: CASSGGADTRYGYTF
d_gene: -
v_gene: TRBV18
abundance: -
j_gene: TRBJ1-2
len: 15

CDR3nt: TGTGCCAGCAGGAAGGGACAGCTGAACACTGAAGCTTTCTTT
CDR3aa: CASRKGQLNTEAFF
d_gene: TRBD1
v_gene: TRBV6-5
abundance: -
j_gene: TRBJ1-1
len: 14

CDR3nt: TGTGCCAGCAGCTCCGGGGGGAGCGGGGGTATCTACAATGAGCAGTTCTTC
CDR3aa: CASSSGGSGGIYNEQFF
d_gene: TRBD2
v_gene: TRBV5-4
abundance: -
j_gene: TRBJ2-1
len: 17

CDR3nt: TGTGCCTGGAGTGTACTAAGCGCTGAAGCTTTCTTT
CDR3aa: CAWSVLSAEAFF
d_gene: -
v_gene: TRBV30
abundance: -
j_gene: TRBJ1-1
len: 12

CDR3nt: TGCGCCAGCAGCTTTCAAGCGGGGGGCCGGGATACGCAGTATTTT
CDR3aa: CASSFQAGGRDTQYF
d_gene: TRBD2
v_gene: TRBV5-1
abundance: -
j_gene: TRBJ2-3
len: 15

CDR3nt: TGTGCCAGCAGTTACGCACGGGGGACAGGGGGCGCTGAGCCTTATTTT
CDR3aa: CASSYARGTGGAEPYF
d_gene: TRBD1
v_gene: TRBV6-6
abundance: -
j_gene: TRBJ1-3
len: 16

CDR3nt: TGTGCCAGCAGCTTAATGGGCGGGGGGGCGCATGAGCAGTTCTTC
CDR3aa: CASSLMGGGAHEQFF
d_gene: TRBD2
v_gene: TRBV7-9
abundance: -
j_gene: TRBJ2-1
len: 15

CDR3nt: TGTGCCATCAGCACCGCAGGGGCCTATGGCTACACCTTC
CDR3aa: CAISTAGAYGYTF
d_gene: -
v_gene: TRBV10-3
abundance: -
j_gene: TRBJ1-2
len: 13

CDR3nt: TGTGCCAGCAGCCCCCCCACTTCAGGGGGCGGCACTGAAGCTTTCTTT
CDR3aa: CASSPPTSGGGTEAFF
d_gene: TRBD1
v_gene: TRBV5-4
abundance: -
j_gene: TRBJ1-1
len: 16

CDR3nt: TGTGCCAGCTCCCGACAGAACCTAAACACTGAAGCTTTCTTT
CDR3aa: CASSRQNLNTEAFF
d_gene: -
v_gene: TRBV18
abundance: -
j_gene: TRBJ1-1
len: 14

CDR3nt: TGTGCCAGCTCACCACCGGGACAGCCGGGGAATTCACCCCTCCACTTT
CDR3aa: CASSPPGQPGNSPLHF
d_gene: TRBD1
v_gene: TRBV18
abundance: -
j_gene: TRBJ1-6
len: 16

CDR3nt: TGTGCCAGCACCGACAGACAATACTATGGCTACACCTTC
CDR3aa: CASTDRQYYGYTF
d_gene: -
v_gene: TRBV6-1
abundance: once
j_gene: TRBJ1-2
len: 13

CDR3nt: TGTGCCAGCAGCGCGTCGACAGGGGGCAATGAAAAACTGTTTTTT
CDR3aa: CASSASTGGNEKLFF
d_gene: TRBD1
v_gene: TRBV9
abundance: -
j_gene: TRBJ1-4
len: 15

CDR3nt: TGCAGCGTTGGTGGGGGGAACAATCAGCCCCAGCATTTT
CDR3aa: CSVGGGNNQPQHF
d_gene: -
v_gene: TRBV29-1
abundance: -
j_gene: TRBJ1-5
len: 13

CDR3nt: TGTGCCAGCAGGACTAGCGGGGGATTTGGGGAGCTGTTTTTT
CDR3aa: CASRTSGGFGELFF
d_gene: TRBD2
v_gene: TRBV7-9
abundance: -
j_gene: TRBJ2-2
len: 14

CDR3nt: TGCGCCAGCAGCCAAGATCAGACTTTCACAGATACGCAGTATTTT
CDR3aa: CASSQDQTFTDTQYF
d_gene: -
v_gene: TRBV4-1
abundance: once
j_gene: TRBJ2-3
len: 15

CDR3nt: TGTGCCAGCAGTATCAGAATTGGGGGCTTTAATGAAAAACTGTTTTTT
CDR3aa: CASSIRIGGFNEKLFF
d_gene: -
v_gene: TRBV2
abundance: -
j_gene: TRBJ1-4
len: 16

CDR3nt: TGCAGCGTTGAGGGGGCCCGTGAAGCTTTCTTT
CDR3aa: CSVEGAREAFF
d_gene: -
v_gene: TRBV29-1
abundance: few
j_gene: TRBJ1-1
len: 11

CDR3nt: TGTGCCAGCAGCACCTCAACAGGGCGCGAGCAGTACTTC
CDR3aa: CASSTSTGREQYF
d_gene: -
v_gene: TRBV7-2
abundance: -
j_gene: TRBJ2-7
len: 13

CDR3nt: TGTGCCAGCAGCTTAGTCCCGGGACAAGTCATCTATGGCTACACCTTC
CDR3aa: CASSLVPGQVIYGYTF
d_gene: -
v_gene: TRBV11-2
abundance: few
j_gene: TRBJ1-2
len: 16

CDR3nt: TGCGCCAGCAGCCAAGAAGCAGGGGTGGGAACTAATGAAAAACTGTTTTTT
CDR3aa: CASSQEAGVGTNEKLFF
d_gene: -
v_gene: TRBV4-3
abundance: -
j_gene: TRBJ1-4
len: 17

CDR3nt: TGTGCCAGCAGCCCCCTCGACGCCCTAGGGGACATTCAGTACTTC
CDR3aa: CASSPLDALGDIQYF
d_gene: -
v_gene: TRBV14
abundance: -
j_gene: TRBJ2-4
len: 15

CDR3nt: TGTGCCAGCAGCCTAGACAGGGTTAATGAAAAACTGTTTTTT
CDR3aa: CASSLDRVNEKLFF
d_gene: TRBD1
v_gene: TRBV5-4
abundance: -
j_gene: TRBJ1-4
len: 14

CDR3nt: TGTGCCAGCTCACCGAAGACTAGCGGGGGGGCGGAGACCCAGTACTTC
CDR3aa: CASSPKTSGGAETQYF
d_gene: TRBD2
v_gene: TRBV18
abundance: -
j_gene: TRBJ2-5
len: 16

CDR3nt: TGTGCCAGTAGTCCCGGGACAGGGGTGTTCTCACCCCTCCACTTT
CDR3aa: CASSPGTGVFSPLHF
d_gene: TRBD1
v_gene: TRBV19
abundance: -
j_gene: TRBJ1-6
len: 15

CDR3nt: TGTGCCAGCAGCACAGGGGGCGCGGGGGAAAAACTGTTTTTT
CDR3aa: CASSTGGAGEKLFF
d_gene: TRBD1
v_gene: TRBV25-1
abundance: -
j_gene: TRBJ1-4
len: 14

CDR3nt: TGTGCCAGCAGTGGGGGAAGCGGGGTCCAAGAGACCCAGTACTTC
CDR3aa: CASSGGSGVQETQYF
d_gene: TRBD2
v_gene: TRBV5-4
abundance: -
j_gene: TRBJ2-5
len: 15

CDR3nt: TGTGCCAGCAGCTCTCCGGGACAGAAAGTCAATGAGCAGTTCTTC
CDR3aa: CASSSPGQKVNEQFF
d_gene: TRBD1
v_gene: TRBV7-2
abundance: -
j_gene: TRBJ2-1
len: 15

CDR3nt: TGTGCCAGCAGTTACTCGCTACAGGGGTCTGGGGCCAACGTCCTGACTTTC
CDR3aa: CASSYSLQGSGANVLTF
d_gene: TRBD1
v_gene: TRBV6-2/TRBV6-3
abundance: -
j_gene: TRBJ2-6
len: 17

CDR3nt: TGTGCCAGCAGTCCTGGACTAGCCACTAATGAAAAACTGTTTTTT
CDR3aa: CASSPGLATNEKLFF
d_gene: -
v_gene: TRBV5-6
abundance: once
j_gene: TRBJ1-4
len: 15

CDR3nt: TGTGCCAGCAGTGCGGGGACTGAAGCTTTCTTT
CDR3aa: CASSAGTEAFF
d_gene: -
v_gene: TRBV2
abundance: -
j_gene: TRBJ1-1
len: 11

CDR3nt: TGTGCCAGTAGTATGTTCGGTCAGGGCAATCAGCCCCAGCATTTT
CDR3aa: CASSMFGQGNQPQHF
d_gene: -
v_gene: TRBV19
abundance: -
j_gene: TRBJ1-5
len: 15